This TCR beta chain was found in a study of shared T cell receptors in the human thymus. Profiling relied on immunoSEQ multiplex PCR, and the TCRdb table lists in-frame clones only, not all of them. This table has 500,000 to 850,000 clones, around 87% appearing once. The trim removed 2 bases at V and 7 bases at J, leaving 8 bases unmatched. Germline V CDR1 and CDR2: SGHDN, FVKESK. CDR3 length equals 15 residues. This clone has more than one count but fewer than ten. These data are also associated with another study on human thymus T cells. That publication notes: In corrective heart surgery, resections were taken, and these provided the thymus tissue.

The specimen sequenced was thymocytes. This receptor was identified in a boy younger than two with a congenital heart defect. The chain has TRBV14 and TRBJ2-1; 7 bases match TRBD2. The CDR3 sequence is CASSQWGGTGNEQFF. Written as DNA, the CDR3 is TGTGCCAGCAGCCAATGGGGAGGGACTGGGAATGAGCAGTTCTTC.